This T cell receptor beta chain emerged from a study of T and B cells in COVID-19 patients. General observations from the study: Early severe-case samples and blood from mildly ill patients during symptoms were in short supply. In COVID-19 patients, T cell receptor beta variable and joining gene use was reportedly strongly skewed.

BIOMED2 TRB-A/B primer pools were used in multiplex TRB PCR. Via MiXCR, TCRdb re-called the multiplex PCR reads, giving one row per CDR3 protein. The sample has roughly 2,300 distinct CDR3 sequences, 25% to 30% seen once; the top ten hold around 36%. This clonotype occurred a few times. What it binds is unknown. Trimming cost V 2 bases and J 6 bases; bases outside gene matches: 10. CDR1 is MNHEY and CDR2 is SVGEGT in the germline V gene. This CDR3 is 18 amino acids long. Blood genomic DNA input for TRB amplification was 250-500 ng. The sequenced sample consisted of blood. The rearrangement links TRBV6-2 or TRBV6-3 to TRBJ2-2; TRBD2 matches at 12 bases. The sequence derives from a human donor with active COVID-19. CDR3 bases: TGTGCCAGCAGTTACACGCATACTAGCGGGGGGACCCCCGGGGAGCTGTTTTTT. Protein: CASSYTHTSGGTPGELFF.